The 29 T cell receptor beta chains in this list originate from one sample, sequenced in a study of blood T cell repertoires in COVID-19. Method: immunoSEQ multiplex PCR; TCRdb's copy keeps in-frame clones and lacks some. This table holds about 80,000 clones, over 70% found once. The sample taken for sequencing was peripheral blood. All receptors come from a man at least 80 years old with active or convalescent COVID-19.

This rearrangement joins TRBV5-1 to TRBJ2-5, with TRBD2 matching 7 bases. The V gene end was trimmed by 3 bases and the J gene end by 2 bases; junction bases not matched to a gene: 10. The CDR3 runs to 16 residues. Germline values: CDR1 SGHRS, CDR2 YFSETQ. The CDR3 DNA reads TGCGCCAGCAGCTCCAGCGGGGCAGGGAATCAAGAGACCCAGTACTTC. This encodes CASSSSGAGNQETQYF.

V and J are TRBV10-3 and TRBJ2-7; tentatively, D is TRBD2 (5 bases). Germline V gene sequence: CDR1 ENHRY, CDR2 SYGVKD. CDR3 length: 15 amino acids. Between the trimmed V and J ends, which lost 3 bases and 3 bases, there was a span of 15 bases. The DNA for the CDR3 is TGTGCCATCAGTGAAATACGATCGGGAAGCTACGAGCAGTACTTC. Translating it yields CAISEIRSGSYEQYF.

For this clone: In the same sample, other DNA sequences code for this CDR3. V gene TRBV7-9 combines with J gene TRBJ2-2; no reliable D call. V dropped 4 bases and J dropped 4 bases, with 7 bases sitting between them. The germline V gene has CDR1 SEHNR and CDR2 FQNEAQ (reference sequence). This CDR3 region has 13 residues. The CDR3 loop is CASSWAVTGELFF. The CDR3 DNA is TGTGCCAGCAGCTGGGCAGTCACCGGGGAGCTGTTTTTT.

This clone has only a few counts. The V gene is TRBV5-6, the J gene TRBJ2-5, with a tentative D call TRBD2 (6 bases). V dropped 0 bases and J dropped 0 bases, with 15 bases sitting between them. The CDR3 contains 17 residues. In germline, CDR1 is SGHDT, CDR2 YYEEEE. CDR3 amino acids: CASSLGFGGSYQETQYF. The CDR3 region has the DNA TGTGCCAGCAGCTTGGGGTTCGGGGGTTCGTACCAAGAGACCCAGTACTTC. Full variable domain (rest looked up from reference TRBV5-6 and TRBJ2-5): DAGVTQSPTHLIKTRGQQVTLRCSPKSGHDTVSWYQQALGQGPQFIFQYYEEEERQRGNFPDRFSGHQFPNYSSELNVNALLLGDSALYLCASSLGFGGSYQETQYFGPGTRLLVL.

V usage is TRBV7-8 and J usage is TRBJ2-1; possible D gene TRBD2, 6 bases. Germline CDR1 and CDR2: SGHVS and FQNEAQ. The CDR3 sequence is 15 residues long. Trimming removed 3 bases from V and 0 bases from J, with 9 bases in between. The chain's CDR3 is CASSFSGSSYNEQFF. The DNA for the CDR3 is TGTGCCAGCAGCTTTAGCGGCAGCTCCTACAATGAGCAGTTCTTC.

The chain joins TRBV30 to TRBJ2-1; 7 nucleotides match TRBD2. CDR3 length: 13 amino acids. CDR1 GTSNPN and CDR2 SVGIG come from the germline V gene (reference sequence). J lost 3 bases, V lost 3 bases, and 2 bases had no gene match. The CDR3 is CAWRGLGYNEQFF. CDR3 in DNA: TGTGCCTGGAGAGGACTAGGCTACAATGAGCAGTTCTTC.

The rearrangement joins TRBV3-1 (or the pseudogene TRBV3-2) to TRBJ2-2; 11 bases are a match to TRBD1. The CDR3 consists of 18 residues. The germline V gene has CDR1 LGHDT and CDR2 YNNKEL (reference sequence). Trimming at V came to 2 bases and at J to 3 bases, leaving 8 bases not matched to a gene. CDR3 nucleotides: TGTGCCAGCAGCCAAACCCAAGGACAGGGGGCCTACACCGGGGAGCTGTTTTTT. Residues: CASSQTQGQGAYTGELFF.

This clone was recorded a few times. As DNA, the CDR3 is TGCGCCAGCAGCTTGGCTCAGGGAGGTACCGGGGAGCTGTTTTTT. Translating it yields CASSLAQGGTGELFF. The chain links TRBV5-1 to TRBJ2-2; TRBD2 is a possible D gene (6 bases). CDR1 is SGHRS and CDR2 is YFSETQ in the germline V gene. Trimming took 0 bases from V and 5 from J, leaving 11 bases between them. CDR3 length equals 15 residues.

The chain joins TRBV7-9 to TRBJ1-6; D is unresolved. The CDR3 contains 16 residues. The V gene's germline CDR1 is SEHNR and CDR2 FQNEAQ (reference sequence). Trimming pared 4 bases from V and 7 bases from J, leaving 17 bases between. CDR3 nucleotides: TGTGCCAGCAGCTCAGTCAGCGGTTTGGGGAATTCACCCCTCCACTTT. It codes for CASSSVSGLGNSPLHF.

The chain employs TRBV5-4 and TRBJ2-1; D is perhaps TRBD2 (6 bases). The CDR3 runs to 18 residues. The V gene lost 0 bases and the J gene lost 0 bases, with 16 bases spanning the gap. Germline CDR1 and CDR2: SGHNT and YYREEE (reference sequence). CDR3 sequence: CASSLGYGGVSSYNEQFF. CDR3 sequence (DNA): TGTGCCAGCAGCTTGGGTTATGGCGGGGTGAGCTCCTACAATGAGCAGTTCTTC.

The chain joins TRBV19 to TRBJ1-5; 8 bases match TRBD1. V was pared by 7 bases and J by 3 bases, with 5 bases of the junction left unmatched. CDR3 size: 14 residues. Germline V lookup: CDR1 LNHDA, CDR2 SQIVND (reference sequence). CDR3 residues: CASTRTGNNQPQHF. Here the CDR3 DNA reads TGTGCCAGTACCAGGACAGGGAACAATCAGCCCCAGCATTTT.

In DNA form, the CDR3 reads TGCAGCGTTCGCCGGGACAAGACTAACTATGGCTACACCTTC. Encoded protein: CSVRRDKTNYGYTF. This chain connects TRBV29-1 to TRBJ1-2, with D perhaps matching TRBD1 (6 bases). The V end was cut by 5 bases, the J end by 0 bases, with 13 bases between. The germline V gene has CDR1 SQVTM and CDR2 ANQGSEA. This CDR3 spans 14 amino acids.

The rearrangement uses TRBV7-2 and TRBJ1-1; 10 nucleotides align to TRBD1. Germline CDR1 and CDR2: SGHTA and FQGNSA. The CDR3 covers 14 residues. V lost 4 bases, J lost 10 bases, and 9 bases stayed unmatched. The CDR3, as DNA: TGTGCCAGCAGCTCCATGTGGACAGGGGGTGCAGCTTTCTTT. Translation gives CASSSMWTGGAAFF. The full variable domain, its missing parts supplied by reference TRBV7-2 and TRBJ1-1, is GAGVSQSPSNKVTEKGKDVELRCDPISGHTALYWYRQSLGQGLEFLIYFQGNSAPDKSGLPSDRFSAERTGGSVSTLTIQRTQQEDSAVYLCASSSMWTGGAAFFGQGTRLTVV.

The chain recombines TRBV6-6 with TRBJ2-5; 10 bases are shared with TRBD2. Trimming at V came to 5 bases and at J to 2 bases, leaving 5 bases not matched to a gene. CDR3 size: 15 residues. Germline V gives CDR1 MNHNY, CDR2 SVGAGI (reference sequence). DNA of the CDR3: TGTGCCAGCAGTGCGACTAGCGGGCCTCAAGAGACCCAGTACTTC. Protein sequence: CASSATSGPQETQYF.

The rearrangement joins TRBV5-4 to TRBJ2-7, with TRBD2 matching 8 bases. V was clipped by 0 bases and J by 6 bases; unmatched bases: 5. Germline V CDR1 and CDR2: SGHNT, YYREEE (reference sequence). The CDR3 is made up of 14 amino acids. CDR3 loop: CASSLVGGAFEQYF. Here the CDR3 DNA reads TGTGCCAGCAGCTTGGTCGGGGGGGCATTCGAGCAGTACTTC.

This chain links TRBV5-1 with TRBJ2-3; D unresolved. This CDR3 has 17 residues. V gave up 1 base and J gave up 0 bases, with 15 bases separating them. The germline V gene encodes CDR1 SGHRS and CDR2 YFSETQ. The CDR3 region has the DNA TGCGCCAGCAGCTTGTCAGTGGGCAGAACTAGCACAGATACGCAGTATTTT. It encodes CASSLSVGRTSTDTQYF.

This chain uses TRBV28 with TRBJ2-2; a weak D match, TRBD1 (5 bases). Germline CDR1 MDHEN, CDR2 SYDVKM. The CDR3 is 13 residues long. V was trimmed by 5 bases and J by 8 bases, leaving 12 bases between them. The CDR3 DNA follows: TGTGCCAGCAGTGTCCCAGGGAAAGGGGAGCTGTTTTTT. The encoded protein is CASSVPGKGELFF.

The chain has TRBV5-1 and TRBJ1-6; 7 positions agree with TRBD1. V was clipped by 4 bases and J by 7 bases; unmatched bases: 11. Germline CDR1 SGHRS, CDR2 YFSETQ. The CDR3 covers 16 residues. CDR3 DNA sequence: TGCGCCAGCAGCGCCTCTGTGGGACAGTTCAATTCACCCCTCCACTTT. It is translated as CASSASVGQFNSPLHF. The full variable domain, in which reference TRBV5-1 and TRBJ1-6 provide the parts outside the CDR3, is KAGVTQTPRYLIKTRGQQVTLSCSPISGHRSVSWYQQTPGQGLQFLFEYFSETQRNKGNFPGRFSGRQFSNSRSEMNVSTLELGDSALYLCASSASVGQFNSPLHFGNGTRLTVT.

The CDR3 spells CASSPNTGGNYEQYF. Written as DNA, the CDR3 is TGTGCCAGCTCACCAAACACAGGGGGTAACTACGAGCAGTACTTC. The chain recombines TRBV18 with TRBJ2-7, with 8 bases aligning to TRBD1. This CDR3 is 15 amino acids long. V lost 2 bases to trimming and J lost 3 bases; unmatched junction nucleotides: 6. Germline assignment: CDR1 KGHSH and CDR2 LQKENI.

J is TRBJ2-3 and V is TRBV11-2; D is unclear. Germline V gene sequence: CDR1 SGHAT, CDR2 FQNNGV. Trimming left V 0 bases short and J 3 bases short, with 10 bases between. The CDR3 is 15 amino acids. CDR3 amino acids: CASSLDLGSTDTQYF. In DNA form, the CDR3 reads TGTGCCAGCAGCTTAGATCTCGGTAGTACAGATACGCAGTATTTT. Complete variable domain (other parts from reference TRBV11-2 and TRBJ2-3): EAGVAQSPRYKIIEKRQSVAFWCNPISGHATLYWYQQILGQGPKLLIQFQNNGVVDDSQLPKDRFSAERLKGVDSTLKIQPAKLEDSAVYLCASSLDLGSTDTQYFGPGTRLTVL.

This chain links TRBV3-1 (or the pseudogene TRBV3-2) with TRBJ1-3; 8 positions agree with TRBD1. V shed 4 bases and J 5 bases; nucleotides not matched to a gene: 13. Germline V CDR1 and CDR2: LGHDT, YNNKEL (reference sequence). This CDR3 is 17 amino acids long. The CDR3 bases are TGTGCCAGCAGCCTTTCACAGGGGGGAAATCGAAGAAACACCATATATTTT. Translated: CASSLSQGGNRRNTIYF.

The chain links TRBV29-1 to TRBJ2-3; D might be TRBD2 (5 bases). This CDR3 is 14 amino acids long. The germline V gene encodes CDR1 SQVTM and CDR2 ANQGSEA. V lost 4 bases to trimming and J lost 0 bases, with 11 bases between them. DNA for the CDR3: TGCAGCGTTGGACGGGGAGCGAGCACAGATACGCAGTATTTT. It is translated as CSVGRGASTDTQYF.

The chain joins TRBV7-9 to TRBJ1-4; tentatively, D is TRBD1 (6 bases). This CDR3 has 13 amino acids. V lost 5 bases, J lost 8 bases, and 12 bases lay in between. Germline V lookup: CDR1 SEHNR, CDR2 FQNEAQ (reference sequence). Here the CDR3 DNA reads TGTGCCAGCAGCCGGGGACACGGAGAAAAACTGTTTTTT. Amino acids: CASSRGHGEKLFF.

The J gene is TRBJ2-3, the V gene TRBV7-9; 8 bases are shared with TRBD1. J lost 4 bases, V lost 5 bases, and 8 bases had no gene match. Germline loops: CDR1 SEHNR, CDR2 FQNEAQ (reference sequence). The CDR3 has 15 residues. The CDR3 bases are TGTGCCAGCAGCGCACGACAGGGGATTTCAGATACGCAGTATTTT. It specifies CASSARQGISDTQYF. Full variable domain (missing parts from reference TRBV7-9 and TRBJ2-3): DTGVSQNPRHKITKRGQNVTFRCDPISEHNRLYWYRQTLGQGPEFLTYFQNEAQLEKSRLLSDRFSAERPKGSFSTLEIQRTEQGDSAMYLCASSARQGISDTQYFGPGTRLTVL.

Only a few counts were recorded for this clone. CDR3 coding DNA: TGTGCCAGCTCAGGGGAGAGTCCTCAGCCCCAGCATTTT. Translating gives CASSGESPQPQHF. V gene TRBV18 combines with J gene TRBJ1-5, with D hard to call. Germline-derived CDR1 and CDR2 are KGHSH and LQKENI. The length of the CDR3 is 13 residues. The germline V and J ends were trimmed by 5 bases and 6 bases, with 11 bases remaining between them.

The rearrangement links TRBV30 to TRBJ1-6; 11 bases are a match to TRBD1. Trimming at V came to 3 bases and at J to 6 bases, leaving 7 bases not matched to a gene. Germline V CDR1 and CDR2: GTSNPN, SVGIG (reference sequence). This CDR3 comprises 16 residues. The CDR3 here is CAWRSRGQGVNSPLHF. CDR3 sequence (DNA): TGTGCCTGGAGATCGAGGGGACAGGGGGTTAATTCACCCCTCCACTTT.

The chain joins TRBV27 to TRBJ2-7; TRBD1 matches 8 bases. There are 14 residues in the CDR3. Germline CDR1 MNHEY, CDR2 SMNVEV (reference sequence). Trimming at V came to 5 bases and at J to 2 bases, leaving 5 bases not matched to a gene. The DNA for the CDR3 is TGTGCCAGCAGTCCTCGACAGGGGCCCTACGAGCAGTACTTC. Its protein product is CASSPRQGPYEQYF.

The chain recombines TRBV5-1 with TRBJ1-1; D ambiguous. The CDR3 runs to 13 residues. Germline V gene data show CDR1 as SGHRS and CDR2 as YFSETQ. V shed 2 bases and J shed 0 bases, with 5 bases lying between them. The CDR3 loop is CASSLAVNTEAFF. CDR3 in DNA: TGCGCCAGCAGCTTAGCTGTGAACACTGAAGCTTTCTTT.

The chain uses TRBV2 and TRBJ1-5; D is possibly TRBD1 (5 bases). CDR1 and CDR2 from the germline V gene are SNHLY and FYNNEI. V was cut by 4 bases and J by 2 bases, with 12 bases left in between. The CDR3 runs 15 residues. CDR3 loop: CASSGSGMGNQPQHF. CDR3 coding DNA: TGTGCCAGCAGTGGTTCAGGGATGGGCAATCAGCCCCAGCATTTT.